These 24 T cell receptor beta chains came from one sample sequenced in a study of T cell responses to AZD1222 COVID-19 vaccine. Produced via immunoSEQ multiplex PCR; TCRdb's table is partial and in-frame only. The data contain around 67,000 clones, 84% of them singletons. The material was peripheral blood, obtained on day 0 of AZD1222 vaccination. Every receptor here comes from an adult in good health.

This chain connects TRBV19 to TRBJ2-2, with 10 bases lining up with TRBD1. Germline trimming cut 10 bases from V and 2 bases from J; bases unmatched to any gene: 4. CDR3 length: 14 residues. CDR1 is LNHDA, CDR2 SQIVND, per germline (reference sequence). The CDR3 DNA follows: TGTGCCACGGACAGGGGGTTAAACACCGGGGAGCTGTTTTTT. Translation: CATDRGLNTGELFF.

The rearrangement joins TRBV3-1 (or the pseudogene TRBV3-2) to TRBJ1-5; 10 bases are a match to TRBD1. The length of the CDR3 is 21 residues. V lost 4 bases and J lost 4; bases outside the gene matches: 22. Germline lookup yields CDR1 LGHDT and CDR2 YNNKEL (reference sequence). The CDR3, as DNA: TGTGCCAGCAGCCTGGGTCTTGATAGCCAAGATACGGACAGGGGGAATCAGCCCCAGCATTTT. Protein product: CASSLGLDSQDTDRGNQPQHF.

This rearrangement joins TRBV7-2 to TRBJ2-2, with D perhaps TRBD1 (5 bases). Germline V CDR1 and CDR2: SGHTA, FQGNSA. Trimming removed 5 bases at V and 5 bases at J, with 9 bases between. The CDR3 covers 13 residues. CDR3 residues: CASSLRQTGELFF. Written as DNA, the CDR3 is TGTGCCAGCAGCCTGCGACAGACCGGGGAGCTGTTTTTT.

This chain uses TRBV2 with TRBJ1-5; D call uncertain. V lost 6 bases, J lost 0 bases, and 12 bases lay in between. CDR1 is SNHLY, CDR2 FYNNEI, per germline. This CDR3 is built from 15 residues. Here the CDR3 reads CASRMSRPSNQPQHF. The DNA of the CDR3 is TGTGCCAGCAGAATGAGCAGGCCTAGCAATCAGCCCCAGCATTTT.

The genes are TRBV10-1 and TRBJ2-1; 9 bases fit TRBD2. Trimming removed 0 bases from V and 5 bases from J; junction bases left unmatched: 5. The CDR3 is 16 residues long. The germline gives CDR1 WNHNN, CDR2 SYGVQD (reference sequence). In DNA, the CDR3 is TGCGCCAGCAGTGAGTCGAGGCGGGAGGGGAACAATGAGCAGTTCTTC. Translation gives CASSESRREGNNEQFF.

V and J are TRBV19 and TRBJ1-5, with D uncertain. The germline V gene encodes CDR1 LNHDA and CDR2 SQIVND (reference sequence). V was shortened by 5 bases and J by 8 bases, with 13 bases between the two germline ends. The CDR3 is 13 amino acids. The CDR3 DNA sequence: TGTGCCAGTAGTCCCCGGACCGGAAAGCCCCAGCATTTT. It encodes CASSPRTGKPQHF.

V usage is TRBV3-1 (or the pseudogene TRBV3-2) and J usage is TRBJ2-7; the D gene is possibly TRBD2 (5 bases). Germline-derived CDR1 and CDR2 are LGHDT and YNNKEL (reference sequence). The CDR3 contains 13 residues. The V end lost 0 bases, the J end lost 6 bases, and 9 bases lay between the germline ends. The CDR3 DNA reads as TGTGCCAGCAGCCAAGAGGGGAGAGGCGAGCAGTACTTC. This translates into CASSQEGRGEQYF.

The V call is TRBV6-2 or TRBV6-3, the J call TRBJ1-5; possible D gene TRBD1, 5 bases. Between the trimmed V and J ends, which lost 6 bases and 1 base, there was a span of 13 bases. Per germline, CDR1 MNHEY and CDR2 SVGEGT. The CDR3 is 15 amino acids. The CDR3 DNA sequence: TGTGCCAGCAGCACTCGGGACCAGAGCAATCAGCCCCAGCATTTT. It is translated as CASSTRDQSNQPQHF.

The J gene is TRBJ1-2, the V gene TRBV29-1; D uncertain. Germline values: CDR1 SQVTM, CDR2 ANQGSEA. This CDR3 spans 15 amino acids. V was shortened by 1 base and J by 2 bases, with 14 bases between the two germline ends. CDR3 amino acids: CSVEVGRPPNYGYTF. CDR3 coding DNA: TGCAGCGTTGAAGTGGGGAGACCACCCAACTATGGCTACACCTTC.

CDR3 sequence (DNA): TGTGCCAGCAGTTCATCGTCCGGGGCTGAAGCTTTCTTT. Translating it yields CASSSSSGAEAFF. The chain uses TRBV27 and TRBJ1-1; D remains ambiguous. V was cut by 4 bases and J by 6 bases, with 12 bases left in between. The germline gives CDR1 MNHEY, CDR2 SMNVEV (reference sequence). CDR3 length: 13 amino acids.

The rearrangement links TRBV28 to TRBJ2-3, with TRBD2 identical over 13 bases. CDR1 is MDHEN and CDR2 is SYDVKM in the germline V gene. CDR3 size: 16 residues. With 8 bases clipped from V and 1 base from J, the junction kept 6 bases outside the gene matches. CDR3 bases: TGTGCCAGCGGACTAGCGGGAGCGAGTGGCACAGATACGCAGTATTTT. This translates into CASGLAGASGTDTQYF.

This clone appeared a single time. CDR3 nucleotides: TGCGCCAGCAGACCCGGACAGGGGGCTACCTACGAGCAGTACTTC. This codes for CASRPGQGATYEQYF. The V and J genes are TRBV5-1 and TRBJ2-7; TRBD1 matches 11 bases. The CDR3 runs to 15 residues. The V and J ends lost 5 bases and 2 bases, in that order; junction bases with no gene match: 6. Germline V CDR1 and CDR2: SGHRS, YFSETQ.

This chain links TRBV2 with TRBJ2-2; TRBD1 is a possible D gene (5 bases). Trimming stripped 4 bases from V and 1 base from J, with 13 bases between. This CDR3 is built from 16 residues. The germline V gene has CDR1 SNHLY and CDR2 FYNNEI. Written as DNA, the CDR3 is TGTGCCAGCAGTGGAGGTGGGGCGCAGAACACCGGGGAGCTGTTTTTT. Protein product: CASSGGGAQNTGELFF. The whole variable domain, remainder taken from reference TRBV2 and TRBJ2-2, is EPEVTQTPSHQVTQMGQEVILRCVPISNHLYFYWYRQILGQKVEFLVSFYNNEISEKSEIFDDQFSVERPDGSNFTLKIRSTKLEDSAMYFCASSGGGAQNTGELFFGEGSRLTVL.

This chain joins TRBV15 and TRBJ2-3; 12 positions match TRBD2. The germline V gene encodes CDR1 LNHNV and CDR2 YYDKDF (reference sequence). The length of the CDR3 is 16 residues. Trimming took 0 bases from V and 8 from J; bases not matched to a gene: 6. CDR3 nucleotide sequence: TGTGCCACCAGCAGAGATCTAGCGGGGGGGCAGGGTACGCAGTATTTT. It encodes CATSRDLAGGQGTQYF.

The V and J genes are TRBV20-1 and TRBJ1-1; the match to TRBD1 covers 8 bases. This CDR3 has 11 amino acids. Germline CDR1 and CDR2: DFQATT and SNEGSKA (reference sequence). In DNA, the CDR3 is TGCAGGGGGGGACAGGACATTGAAGCTTTCTTT. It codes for CRGGQDIEAFF.

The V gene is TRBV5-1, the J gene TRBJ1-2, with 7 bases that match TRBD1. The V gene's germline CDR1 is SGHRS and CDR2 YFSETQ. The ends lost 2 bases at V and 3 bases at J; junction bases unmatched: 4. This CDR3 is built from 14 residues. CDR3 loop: CASSLTGTDYGYTF. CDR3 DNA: TGCGCCAGCAGCTTAACCGGGACAGACTATGGCTACACCTTC. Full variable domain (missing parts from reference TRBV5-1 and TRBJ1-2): KAGVTQTPRYLIKTRGQQVTLSCSPISGHRSVSWYQQTPGQGLQFLFEYFSETQRNKGNFPGRFSGRQFSNSRSEMNVSTLELGDSALYLCASSLTGTDYGYTFGSGTRLTVV.

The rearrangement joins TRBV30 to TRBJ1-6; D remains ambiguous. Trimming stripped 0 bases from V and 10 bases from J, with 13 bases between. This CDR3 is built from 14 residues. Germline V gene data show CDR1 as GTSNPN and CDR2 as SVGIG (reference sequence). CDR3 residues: CAWSVQGRNSPLHF. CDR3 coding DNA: TGTGCCTGGAGTGTACAAGGACGAAACTCACCCCTCCACTTT.

The CDR3 DNA reads as TGTGCCAGCAGCCGGCAGACGAACACTGAAGCTTTCTTT. Translated: CASSRQTNTEAFF. The rearrangement joins TRBV3-1 (or the pseudogene TRBV3-2) to TRBJ1-1; D gene uncertain. The germline CDR1 and CDR2 sequences are LGHDT and YNNKEL (reference sequence). The CDR3 totals 13 residues. The V end lost 4 bases, the J end lost 1 base, and 7 bases lay between the germline ends.

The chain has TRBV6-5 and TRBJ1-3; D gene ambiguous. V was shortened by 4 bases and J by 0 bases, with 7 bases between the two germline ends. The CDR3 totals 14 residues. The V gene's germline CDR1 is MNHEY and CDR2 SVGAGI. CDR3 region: CASSFQPSGNTIYF. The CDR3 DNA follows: TGTGCCAGCAGTTTCCAGCCCTCTGGAAACACCATATATTTT.

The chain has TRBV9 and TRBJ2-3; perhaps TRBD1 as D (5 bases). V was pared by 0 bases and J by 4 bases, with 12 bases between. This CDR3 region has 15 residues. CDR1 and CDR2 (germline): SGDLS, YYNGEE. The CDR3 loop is CASSVGGMPADTQYF. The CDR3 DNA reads TGTGCCAGCAGCGTAGGGGGCATGCCCGCAGATACGCAGTATTTT.

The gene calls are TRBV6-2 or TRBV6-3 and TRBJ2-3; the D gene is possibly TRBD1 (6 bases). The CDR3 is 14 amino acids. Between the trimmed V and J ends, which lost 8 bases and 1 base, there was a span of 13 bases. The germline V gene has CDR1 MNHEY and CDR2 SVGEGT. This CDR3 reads CASRRKGGTDTQYF. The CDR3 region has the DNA TGTGCCAGCCGCCGGAAGGGGGGCACAGATACGCAGTATTTT.

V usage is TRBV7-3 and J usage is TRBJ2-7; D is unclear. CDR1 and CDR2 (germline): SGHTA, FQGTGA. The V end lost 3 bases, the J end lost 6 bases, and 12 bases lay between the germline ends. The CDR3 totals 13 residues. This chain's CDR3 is CASSFDHSTEQYF. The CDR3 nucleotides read TGTGCCAGCAGCTTTGACCACTCAACCGAGCAGTACTTC.

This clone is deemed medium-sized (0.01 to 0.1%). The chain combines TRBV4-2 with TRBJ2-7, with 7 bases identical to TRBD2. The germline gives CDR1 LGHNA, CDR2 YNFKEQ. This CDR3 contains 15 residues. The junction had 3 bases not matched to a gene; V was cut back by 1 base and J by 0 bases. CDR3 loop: CASSQGLALSYEQYF. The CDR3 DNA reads TGTGCCAGCAGCCAAGGACTAGCTCTCTCCTACGAGCAGTACTTC.

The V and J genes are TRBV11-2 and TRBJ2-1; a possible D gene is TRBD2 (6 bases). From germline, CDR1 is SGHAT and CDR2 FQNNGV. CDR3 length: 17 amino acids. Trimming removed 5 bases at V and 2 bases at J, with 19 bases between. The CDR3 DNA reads TGTGCCAGCAGCAGTAAGCTCGCGGGATCGACCTACAATGAGCAGTTCTTC. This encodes CASSSKLAGSTYNEQFF.